Each of the 32 T cell receptor beta chains below was sequenced from the same sample in a study of T cell responses to AZD1222 COVID-19 vaccine. Sequencing used immunoSEQ multiplex PCR; TCRdb keeps in-frame clones, though not all of them. The repertoire holds approximately 110,000 clones, with about nine tenths as singletons. This sample comprised peripheral blood, obtained on day 0 of AZD1222 vaccination. The receptors originated from an adult in good health.

There are a few counts of this clone. DNA of the CDR3: TGCAGCGTTGAAAGTGCCTTAGCCTATGGCTACACCTTC. This codes for CSVESALAYGYTF. V usage is TRBV29-1 and J usage is TRBJ1-2; D is unclear. The CDR3 consists of 13 residues. CDR1 SQVTM and CDR2 ANQGSEA come from the germline V gene. V shed 2 bases and J shed 4 bases, with 11 bases lying between them.

This chain connects TRBV5-1 to TRBJ1-6, with 8 nucleotides matching TRBD1. In germline, CDR1 is SGHRS, CDR2 YFSETQ. J lost 6 bases, V lost 1 base, and 3 bases had no gene match. The CDR3 runs 15 residues. CDR3 sequence: CASSLSTGVNSPLHF. The CDR3 nucleotides read TGCGCCAGCAGCTTGTCGACAGGGGTTAATTCACCCCTCCACTTT.

J is TRBJ1-5 and V is TRBV19, with D possibly being TRBD1 (5 bases). Trimming shortened V by 9 bases and J by 6 bases, and 21 bases separated the two germline ends. Germline CDR1 is LNHDA and CDR2 is SQIVND (reference sequence). CDR3 size: 15 residues. This CDR3 is CASKDPGSRSQPQHF. The DNA of the CDR3 is TGTGCCAGCAAAGATCCAGGGAGCCGTAGTCAGCCCCAGCATTTT.

A single count supports this clone. The chain couples TRBV10-3 to TRBJ2-5; 7 nucleotides align to TRBD2. The germline V gene encodes CDR1 ENHRY and CDR2 SYGVKD. J gave up 5 bases and V 3 bases, and 6 bases lay outside the gene matches. This CDR3 is built from 14 residues. CDR3 in DNA: TGTGCCATCAGTGACGGGGGGAAGGAGGAGACCCAGTACTTC. It encodes CAISDGGKEETQYF.

About this clone: Other DNA sequences in this specimen translate into the identical CDR3. The rearrangement joins TRBV27 to TRBJ1-1; D unresolved. V was shortened by 3 bases and J by 1 base, with 6 bases between the two germline ends. CDR1 and CDR2 from the germline V gene are MNHEY and SMNVEV (reference sequence). The CDR3 spans 13 residues. The CDR3 DNA reads TGTGCCAGCAGTTTGAAAGCGAACACTGAAGCTTTCTTT. Amino acid sequence: CASSLKANTEAFF.

The chain joins TRBV3-1 (or the pseudogene TRBV3-2) to TRBJ2-2; 9 positions agree with TRBD2. The CDR3 contains 14 residues. The germline V gene has CDR1 LGHDT and CDR2 YNNKEL (reference sequence). J gave up 5 bases and V 8 bases, and 6 bases lay outside the gene matches. DNA of the CDR3: TGTGCCAGCGGAGGCACTAGCGGGACCGGGGAGCTGTTTTTT. Its translation is CASGGTSGTGELFF.

The chain links TRBV9 to TRBJ1-2, with TRBD1 matching 9 bases. This CDR3 region has 14 residues. Trimming took 0 bases from V and 6 from J; bases not matched to a gene: 3. CDR1 and CDR2 from the germline V gene are SGDLS and YYNGEE. The CDR3 region has the DNA TGTGCCAGCAGCGTAGGGGGGACAGGGAATGGCTACACCTTC. Amino acid sequence: CASSVGGTGNGYTF.

The chain recombines TRBV2 with TRBJ2-3; D is ambiguous. The germline V gene has CDR1 SNHLY and CDR2 FYNNEI. V was shortened by 0 bases and J by 4 bases, with 5 bases between the two germline ends. The length of the CDR3 is 13 residues. The CDR3 spells CASSEAVSDTQYF. The CDR3 DNA is TGTGCCAGCAGTGAAGCGGTATCAGATACGCAGTATTTT.

This chain uses TRBV11-2 with TRBJ1-1, with D perhaps matching TRBD1 (6 bases). Germline lookup yields CDR1 SGHAT and CDR2 FQNNGV. The CDR3 extends over 14 amino acids. Deletions cut 5 bases from V and 1 base from J, with 11 bases between. This chain's CDR3 is CASSPQGQNTEAFF. CDR3 bases: TGTGCCAGCAGCCCACAGGGTCAGAACACTGAAGCTTTCTTT.

The chain combines TRBV6-2 or TRBV6-3 with TRBJ1-5, with 7 bases identical to TRBD1. V lost 4 bases, J lost 0 bases, and 6 bases stayed unmatched. Germline CDR1 MNHEY, CDR2 SVGEGT. The CDR3 consists of 16 residues. The CDR3, as DNA: TGTGCCAGCAGTTCACGACAGGGAGATAGCAATCAGCCCCAGCATTTT. Translating gives CASSSRQGDSNQPQHF.

The chain uses TRBV7-9 and TRBJ1-2; D not certain. Germline CDR1 and CDR2: SEHNR and FQNEAQ (reference sequence). This CDR3 region has 13 residues. The ends were cut back, 1 base at V and 2 bases at J, with 5 bases in the middle. The CDR3 DNA reads TGTGCCAGCAGCTTAGTTTCCAACTATGGCTACACCTTC. Translating gives CASSLVSNYGYTF. The whole variable domain, filled in from reference TRBV7-9 and TRBJ1-2, reads DTGVSQNPRHKITKRGQNVTFRCDPISEHNRLYWYRQTLGQGPEFLTYFQNEAQLEKSRLLSDRFSAERPKGSFSTLEIQRTEQGDSAMYLCASSLVSNYGYTFGSGTRLTVV.

The genes are TRBV7-8 and TRBJ2-7, with TRBD1 as a possible D gene (5 bases). The germline CDR1 and CDR2 sequences are SGHVS and FQNEAQ. Trimming left V 5 bases short and J 0 bases short, with 8 bases between. This CDR3 is 13 amino acids long. CDR3 loop: CASSRRDSYEQYF. The CDR3 DNA follows: TGTGCCAGCAGCCGCAGGGACTCCTACGAGCAGTACTTC.

The J gene is TRBJ2-3, the V gene TRBV5-1, with a possible D match to TRBD2 (6 bases). Germline V gene sequence: CDR1 SGHRS, CDR2 YFSETQ. V dropped 3 bases and J dropped 0 bases, with 14 bases sitting between them. This CDR3 has 16 amino acids. CDR3 residues: CASSSYNRGSTDTQYF. The DNA of the CDR3 is TGCGCCAGCAGCTCGTACAACCGGGGGAGCACAGATACGCAGTATTTT.

V is TRBV10-1 and J is TRBJ2-7; TRBD1 matches at 10 bases. J was trimmed by 0 bases and V by 3 bases; bases with no gene match: 5. The CDR3 contains 16 residues. Per the germline V gene, CDR1 is WNHNN and CDR2 is SYGVQD (reference sequence). CDR3 bases: TGCGCCAGCAGTGACCCCGGGACAGGGGACTCCTACGAGCAGTACTTC. This translates into CASSDPGTGDSYEQYF.

V usage is TRBV7-2 and J usage is TRBJ1-2, with D possibly being TRBD1 (6 bases). The germline gives CDR1 SGHTA, CDR2 FQGNSA. This CDR3 comprises 15 residues. V shed 4 bases and J shed 8 bases, with 20 bases lying between them. CDR3 sequence reads: CASSSRQVAGEGYTF. The CDR3 region has the DNA TGTGCCAGCAGCTCCCGCCAGGTGGCAGGGGAAGGCTACACCTTC.

This chain connects TRBV6-4 to TRBJ1-3; D gene ambiguous. Germline lookup yields CDR1 MRHNA and CDR2 SNTAGT. The CDR3 has 16 residues. The germline V and J ends were trimmed by 0 bases and 0 bases, with 9 bases remaining between them. Here the CDR3 DNA reads TGTGCCAGCAGTGACTCGCAGGACCCCTCTGGAAACACCATATATTTT. Translated, it gives CASSDSQDPSGNTIYF.

The chain couples TRBV15 to TRBJ2-7; 7 positions agree with TRBD1. The CDR3 extends over 11 amino acids. Germline assignment: CDR1 LNHNV and CDR2 YYDKDF (reference sequence). V dropped 1 base and J dropped 9; count of bases not matched to a gene: 0. The CDR3 nucleotides are TGTGCCACCAGCAGAGGGGACAGGCAGTACTTC. Translating it yields CATSRGDRQYF.

The J gene is TRBJ1-1, the V gene TRBV15, with TRBD1 matching 11 bases. After removal of 5 bases from V and 0 bases from J, the junction contained 8 bases not matched to a gene. This CDR3 region has 17 residues. Germline V gene data show CDR1 as LNHNV and CDR2 as YYDKDF (reference sequence). The DNA of the CDR3 is TGTGCCACCAGCCACGGACAGGGGGCTGTGTTGAACACTGAAGCTTTCTTT. Protein product: CATSHGQGAVLNTEAFF.

This chain uses TRBV19 with TRBJ2-7; 11 nucleotides align to TRBD2. The J segment lost 4 bases and the V segment lost 4 bases, leaving 9 bases of the junction unmatched. CDR3 size: 16 residues. Germline lookup yields CDR1 LNHDA and CDR2 SQIVND (reference sequence). CDR3 in amino acids: CASSRGIVAGGYEQYF. CDR3 DNA: TGTGCCAGTAGTAGAGGAATTGTAGCGGGGGGGTACGAGCAGTACTTC.

The chain employs TRBV6-5 and TRBJ2-6, with D perhaps TRBD1 (6 bases). This CDR3 is 14 amino acids long. V dropped 6 bases and J dropped 10 bases, with 16 bases sitting between them. In germline, CDR1 is MNHEY, CDR2 SVGAGI. The CDR3 nucleotides are TGTGCCAGCAGGAATACAGGGTTAGAGAACGTCCTGACTTTC. It codes for CASRNTGLENVLTF.

V gene TRBV30 combines with J gene TRBJ1-2, with D uncertain. Deletions cut 0 bases from V and 6 bases from J, with 8 bases between. This CDR3 spans 12 amino acids. Looked up from germline, CDR1 is GTSNPN and CDR2 is SVGIG (reference sequence). CDR3 sequence: CAWSVGSHGYTF. The DNA of the CDR3 is TGTGCCTGGAGTGTAGGTTCACATGGCTACACCTTC.

The genes are TRBV6-2 or TRBV6-3 and TRBJ1-2; the D is unclear. Germline CDR1 and CDR2: MNHEY and SVGEGT. The CDR3 extends over 13 amino acids. Trimming stripped 6 bases from V and 1 base from J, with 9 bases between. The CDR3 protein is CASSRKVNYGYTF. In DNA form, the CDR3 reads TGTGCCAGCAGCCGAAAAGTTAACTATGGCTACACCTTC.

The chain carries TRBV19 and TRBJ1-6, with D tentatively TRBD1 (5 bases). The germline CDR1 and CDR2 sequences are LNHDA and SQIVND (reference sequence). Deletions cut 3 bases from V and 1 base from J, with 7 bases between. This CDR3 is built from 15 residues. CDR3 DNA sequence: TGTGCCAGTAGTATTACAGGTTCCTATAATTCACCCCTCCACTTT. This sequence encodes CASSITGSYNSPLHF.

This clone showed up just once. The chain couples TRBV11-2 to TRBJ1-1, with D unresolved. The CDR3 has 13 amino acids. Trimming took off 6 bases at V and 0 bases at J, with 8 bases between the two ends. From germline, CDR1 is SGHAT and CDR2 FQNNGV. CDR3 protein: CASSSSLNTEAFF. CDR3 bases: TGTGCCAGCAGTTCTTCTTTGAACACTGAAGCTTTCTTT.

J is TRBJ1-5 and V is TRBV2; D gene uncertain. V was pared by 11 bases and J by 0 bases, with 11 bases between. Germline V CDR1 and CDR2: SNHLY, FYNNEI. The CDR3 extends over 13 amino acids. CDR3 amino acids: CACRRDSNQPQHF. CDR3 nucleotides: TGTGCCTGCCGGCGGGATAGCAATCAGCCCCAGCATTTT.

The rearrangement joins TRBV3-1 (or the pseudogene TRBV3-2) to TRBJ2-1; 16 bases align to TRBD2. The CDR3 covers 17 residues. The V and J ends lost 5 bases and 6 bases, in that order; junction bases with no gene match: 7. Germline values: CDR1 LGHDT, CDR2 YNNKEL (reference sequence). CDR3 residues: CASSLGLAGGYGNEQFF. The CDR3 region has the DNA TGTGCCAGCAGCTTGGGACTAGCGGGAGGGTATGGCAATGAGCAGTTCTTC.

The chain employs TRBV5-1 and TRBJ1-2; D might be TRBD1 (6 bases). Germline CDR1 and CDR2: SGHRS and YFSETQ. CDR3 size: 14 residues. Between the trimmed V and J ends, which lost 0 bases and 2 bases, there was a span of 8 bases. The CDR3 region has the DNA TGCGCCAGCAGCTTGGGGGACACGAACTATGGCTACACCTTC. Translation: CASSLGDTNYGYTF.

The CDR3 nucleotides are TGTGCCAGCTCACCAGAGGTGGGAAGAAATGGCTACACCTTC. Its translation is CASSPEVGRNGYTF. The chain is built from TRBV18 and TRBJ1-2; no reliable D call. Trimming stripped 2 bases from V and 6 bases from J, with 13 bases between. Germline V lookup: CDR1 KGHSH, CDR2 LQKENI. CDR3 length equals 14 residues.

The CDR3 bases are TGCGCCAGCAGCGAGAGGACAGGGGGCTTTGGCAAAAACATTCAGTACTTC. Translating gives CASSERTGGFGKNIQYF. The chain couples TRBV5-1 to TRBJ2-4; TRBD1 matches 11 bases. The trim removed 4 bases at V and 3 bases at J, leaving 9 bases unmatched. Germline values: CDR1 SGHRS, CDR2 YFSETQ. The CDR3 runs to 17 residues.

A remark on this clone: One end of the junction is discordant with germline, which a read error may explain. The CDR3 here is CASSLGTSGNNEQFF. In nucleotides, the CDR3 is TGTGCCAGCAGTTTAGGGACTAGCGGCAATAATGAGCAGTTCTTC. The chain is built from TRBV7-7 and TRBJ2-1; TRBD2 matches 11 bases. Germline assignment: CDR1 SSHAT and CDR2 FNYEAQ (reference sequence). This CDR3 contains 15 residues.

The chain uses TRBV6-5 and TRBJ1-1, with 7 positions matching TRBD1. The CDR3 is made up of 13 amino acids. The ends lost 9 bases at V and 0 bases at J; junction bases unmatched: 4. Germline CDR1 reads MNHEY; CDR2 reads SVGAGI. CDR3 amino acids: CARDRDMNTEAFF. CDR3 sequence (DNA): TGTGCCAGAGACAGGGACATGAACACTGAAGCTTTCTTT.

The chain employs TRBV4-3 and TRBJ2-1; TRBD1 or TRBD2 may be the D gene (5 bases each). Per the germline V gene, CDR1 is LGHNA and CDR2 is YSLEER. The V and J ends lost 0 bases and 9 bases respectively, with 18 bases between them. The CDR3 consists of 16 residues. The CDR3 DNA reads TGCGCCAGCAGCCAAGATCAGGGAGAACCCCCGGGTGAGCAGTTCTTC. Translation gives CASSQDQGEPPGEQFF.